This TCR beta chain was observed in a study of T cells in Graves' hyperthyroidism and ophthalmopathy. Clinical symptoms, serum thyroxine, TRAb, thyroid ultrasound and orbital computed tomography established diagnosis. Note on this clonotype: Its antigen remains unidentified.

RNA transcripts were the template for amplifying TCR beta CDR3 regions. The primer set for the first-round RT-PCR of the TCR CDR3 was HTBI. One entry per CDR3 protein, called by TCRdb with MiXCR from the multiplex PCR reads. This sample has 500,000 to 600,000 distinct CDR3 sequences; roughly 45% occur once, and the top ten carry about 40%. Study results and limitations: Prediction of ophthalmopathy progression came a median 6.5 months pre-onset. Ophthalmopathy could be told apart from stable hyperthyroidism with a 13 V-J model. Most expanded thyroid clonotypes above 0.001 recurred in blood.

V shed 3 bases and J 1 base; nucleotides not matched to a gene: 13. Germline CDR1 is SGHTA and CDR2 is FQGNSA. The CDR3 length is 18 residues. The source is an adult woman with Graves' disease, either hyperthyroidism or ophthalmopathy (not recorded which). The source material was peripheral blood or thyroid tissue (not recorded which). The rearrangement joins TRBV7-2 to TRBJ1-1, with 8 bases lining up with TRBD1. CDR3 nucleotides: TGTGCCAGCAGCTTGCAACCTCATGGACAGGGAACGAACACTGAAGCTTTCTTT. Translation gives CASSLQPHGQGTNTEAFF.